Each of the 21 T cell receptor beta chains below was sequenced from the same sample in a study of T cell repertoires in cytomegalovirus infection. The antigens these receptors bind are not known. TCRdb passed the reads through MiXCR, listing each CDR3 protein once. The table includes under 850,000 distinct CDR3 sequences, roughly 33% detected once. Here the sequenced sample was cultured PBMCs, taken from culture after CMV antigen stimulation. These receptors were taken from a human donor in good health (CMV status not recorded). Some clones in this sample may be carry-over from other donors' samples.

This clonotype was observed a few times. The chain couples TRBV7-2 to TRBJ2-2, with D perhaps matching TRBD2 (7 bases). The germline V gene has CDR1 SGHTA and CDR2 FQGNSA. The V and J ends lost 2 bases and 6 bases respectively, with 16 bases between them. There are 16 residues in the CDR3. For the CDR3, the DNA is TGTGCCAGCAGCTTACGTGGGGGGGCAAGCCCCGGGGAGCTGTTTTTT. It codes for CASSLRGGASPGELFF.

The chain recombines TRBV25-1 with TRBJ1-5; a weak D match, TRBD1 (5 bases). This CDR3 contains 15 residues. The V and J ends lost 6 bases and 6 bases respectively, with 18 bases between them. Germline values: CDR1 MGHDK, CDR2 SYGVNS. The CDR3 DNA is TGTGCCAGCAGCCCCATTAGTCGGGACGGTCAGCCCCAGCATTTT. Translating gives CASSPISRDGQPQHF. The whole variable domain, filled in from reference TRBV25-1 and TRBJ1-5, reads EADIYQTPRYLVIGTGKKITLECSQTMGHDKMYWYQQDPGMELHLIHYSYGVNSTEKGDLSSESTVSRIRTEHFPLTLESARPSHTSQYLCASSPISRDGQPQHFGDGTRLSIL.

The J gene is TRBJ2-7, the V gene TRBV27, with D perhaps TRBD1 (5 bases). The V end lost 5 bases, the J end lost 2 bases, and 13 bases lay between the germline ends. CDR3 length: 14 amino acids. Germline lookup yields CDR1 MNHEY and CDR2 SMNVEV (reference sequence). The CDR3 DNA reads as TGTGCCAGCAGTCAGGCTAGGGGTCCCTACGAGCAGTACTTC. As protein: CASSQARGPYEQYF.

The chain links TRBV6-1 to TRBJ2-5; no reliable D call. Germline assignment: CDR1 MNHNS and CDR2 SASEGT. The CDR3 length is 12 residues. Trimming pared 6 bases from V and 5 bases from J, leaving 10 bases between. Here the CDR3 reads CASSLAMETQYF. As DNA, the CDR3 is TGTGCCAGCAGCCTGGCTATGGAGACCCAGTACTTC.

V and J are TRBV20-1 and TRBJ1-6; perhaps TRBD1 as D (6 bases). This CDR3 contains 15 residues. V was shortened by 0 bases and J by 5 bases, with 11 bases between the two germline ends. Germline V lookup: CDR1 DFQATT, CDR2 SNEGSKA (reference sequence). CDR3 in amino acids: CSAREWGQDNSPLHF. The DNA for the CDR3 is TGCAGTGCTAGAGAGTGGGGACAAGATAATTCACCCCTCCACTTT.

This clonotype was seen a few times. This chain connects TRBV7-6 to TRBJ2-5; either TRBD1 or TRBD2 may supply D (5 bases each). The length of the CDR3 is 13 residues. Germline CDR1 reads SGHVS; CDR2 reads FNYEAQ. Between the trimmed V and J ends, which lost 5 bases and 4 bases, there was a span of 11 bases. DNA of the CDR3: TGTGCCAGCAGCCAACCGGGGCGAGAGACCCAGTACTTC. Translating it yields CASSQPGRETQYF.

This clonotype appeared many times. The rearrangement links TRBV20-1 to TRBJ1-4, with D maybe TRBD1 (6 bases). The CDR3 is 16 residues long. V lost 2 bases to trimming and J lost 2 bases, with 15 bases between them. The germline V gene encodes CDR1 DFQATT and CDR2 SNEGSKA (reference sequence). The CDR3 here is CSARLPGGPTNEKLFF. In nucleotides, the CDR3 is TGCAGTGCTAGACTCCCCGGGGGGCCGACTAATGAAAAACTGTTTTTT.

This clonotype was detected a few times. This rearrangement joins TRBV3-1 to TRBJ2-5, with D unclear. Germline CDR1 and CDR2: LGHDT and YNNKEL (reference sequence). The CDR3 has 15 amino acids. V shed 4 bases and J shed 5 bases, with 17 bases lying between them. Here the CDR3 DNA reads TGTGCCAGCAGCCTTACGGACCCGGACCTTGAGACCCAGTACTTC. This encodes CASSLTDPDLETQYF.

This chain joins TRBV6-5 and TRBJ2-3, with 15 positions matching TRBD2. The CDR3 runs to 18 residues. V lost 0 bases to trimming and J lost 4 bases; unmatched junction nucleotides: 5. CDR1 and CDR2 from the germline V gene are MNHEY and SVGAGI. The DNA of the CDR3 is TGTGCCAGCAGTTACTCTCGGACTAGCGGGGGGGCCTCAGATACGCAGTATTTT. Protein product: CASSYSRTSGGASDTQYF.

This clonotype was seen at least ten times. This chain links TRBV7-8 with TRBJ1-5; perhaps TRBD1 as D (5 bases). V was cut by 2 bases and J by 2 bases, with 13 bases left in between. Germline CDR1 and CDR2: SGHVS and FQNEAQ. This CDR3 is 16 amino acids long. The CDR3 nucleotides read TGTGCCAGCAGCTTATACTCGGGGGGAGGCAATCAGCCCCAGCATTTT. As protein: CASSLYSGGGNQPQHF.

In its sample, this clonotype was seen a few times. The rearrangement links TRBV7-6 to TRBJ1-6, with 7 bases fitting TRBD1. V trimming: 4 bases; J trimming: 14 bases; junction bases outside the gene matches: 17. The germline V gene encodes CDR1 SGHVS and CDR2 FNYEAQ. The CDR3 sequence is 16 residues long. This CDR3 is CASSYRQGLVIGALHF. The CDR3 nucleotides read TGTGCCAGCAGCTACCGACAGGGACTGGTTATCGGGGCCCTCCACTTT.

CDR3 sequence reads: CSARPDRGGEQYF. The CDR3 region has the DNA TGCAGTGCTAGGCCTGACAGGGGGGGGGAGCAGTACTTC. The V and J genes are TRBV20-1 and TRBJ2-7, with 9 bases that match TRBD1. The V segment lost 3 bases and the J segment 7 bases; nucleotides outside the gene matches: 7. The CDR3 has 13 residues. Germline CDR1 reads DFQATT; CDR2 reads SNEGSKA (reference sequence).

This rearrangement joins TRBV6-6 to TRBJ2-7; 14 bases match TRBD2. Germline V gene lookup returns CDR1 MNHNY and CDR2 SVGAGI (reference sequence). The CDR3 runs 18 residues. The V gene end was trimmed by 2 bases and the J gene end by 1 base; junction bases not matched to a gene: 7. The CDR3 is CASSYDRTSGGLSYEQYF. CDR3 bases: TGTGCCAGCAGTTACGATCGGACTAGCGGGGGGTTATCCTACGAGCAGTACTTC.

V and J are TRBV5-6 and TRBJ2-1; no firm D call. V dropped 7 bases and J dropped 7 bases, with 12 bases sitting between them. The germline gives CDR1 SGHDT, CDR2 YYEEEE. The CDR3 runs to 12 residues. For the CDR3, the DNA is TGTGCCAGCGGGTATCCGGGTAATGAGCAGTTCTTC. This codes for CASGYPGNEQFF. The full variable domain, completed using reference TRBV5-6 and TRBJ2-1, is DAGVTQSPTHLIKTRGQQVTLRCSPKSGHDTVSWYQQALGQGPQFIFQYYEEEERQRGNFPDRFSGHQFPNYSSELNVNALLLGDSALYLCASGYPGNEQFFGPGTRLTVL.

This clonotype was seen at least ten times. V gene TRBV7-2 combines with J gene TRBJ2-3, with D perhaps TRBD2 (6 bases). The CDR3 spans 16 residues. Germline-derived CDR1 and CDR2 are SGHTA and FQGNSA. Between the trimmed V and J ends, which lost 5 bases and 4 bases, there was a span of 19 bases. The chain's CDR3 is CASSVGAGTLADTQYF. In nucleotides, the CDR3 is TGTGCCAGCAGCGTAGGTGCGGGGACCCTGGCAGATACGCAGTATTTT.

Ten or more counts support this clonotype. This chain connects TRBV12-3 or TRBV12-4 to TRBJ1-1; 8 nucleotides agree with TRBD1. Trimming took 3 bases from V and 4 from J; bases not matched to a gene: 4. The CDR3 is made up of 14 amino acids. CDR3 protein: CASSFQGAATEAFF. The DNA of the CDR3 is TGTGCCAGCAGTTTTCAGGGGGCGGCCACTGAAGCTTTCTTT.

The J gene is TRBJ2-1, the V gene TRBV15, with a possible D match to TRBD2 (5 bases). The V gene's germline CDR1 is LNHNV and CDR2 YYDKDF (reference sequence). V was trimmed by 6 bases and J by 0 bases, leaving 18 bases between them. This CDR3 is built from 17 residues. The CDR3 region has the DNA TGTGCCACCAGTCCGCCGGGCCTTACTAGCTCCTACAATGAGCAGTTCTTC. Its protein product is CATSPPGLTSSYNEQFF.

In its sample, this clonotype was seen a few times. The chain joins TRBV5-4 to TRBJ2-1; TRBD1 matches 8 bases. Trimming cost V 4 bases and J 4 bases; bases outside gene matches: 10. Per the germline V gene, CDR1 is SGHNT and CDR2 is YYREEE (reference sequence). CDR3 size: 16 residues. CDR3 region: CASSTGQGEGYNEQFF. Here the CDR3 DNA reads TGTGCCAGCAGCACCGGACAGGGAGAAGGATACAATGAGCAGTTCTTC.

This chain uses TRBV4-3 with TRBJ2-3; D unclear. The CDR3 covers 14 residues. The V and J ends lost 2 bases and 2 bases respectively, with 8 bases between them. The germline CDR1 and CDR2 sequences are LGHNA and YSLEER. CDR3 protein: CASSQLGVTDTQYF. The DNA for the CDR3 is TGCGCCAGCAGCCAATTGGGCGTCACAGATACGCAGTATTTT.

The chain couples TRBV4-3 to TRBJ2-7; D remains ambiguous. Germline V CDR1 and CDR2: LGHNA, YSLEER. The CDR3 is 15 residues long. Trimming removed 0 bases at V and 2 bases at J, with 11 bases between. The CDR3 is CASSQEGQYPYEQYF. The CDR3 DNA is TGCGCCAGCAGCCAAGAGGGTCAGTACCCCTACGAGCAGTACTTC.

The CDR3 loop is CASSPLASVRGNEQFF. The CDR3 nucleotides read TGTGCCAGCAGTCCGCTCGCTAGTGTAAGGGGCAATGAGCAGTTCTTC. The V and J genes are TRBV27 and TRBJ2-1, with D perhaps matching TRBD1 (5 bases). With 5 bases removed from V and 6 bases from J, the gap between germline ends came to 20 bases. Per germline, CDR1 MNHEY and CDR2 SMNVEV (reference sequence). This CDR3 comprises 16 residues.